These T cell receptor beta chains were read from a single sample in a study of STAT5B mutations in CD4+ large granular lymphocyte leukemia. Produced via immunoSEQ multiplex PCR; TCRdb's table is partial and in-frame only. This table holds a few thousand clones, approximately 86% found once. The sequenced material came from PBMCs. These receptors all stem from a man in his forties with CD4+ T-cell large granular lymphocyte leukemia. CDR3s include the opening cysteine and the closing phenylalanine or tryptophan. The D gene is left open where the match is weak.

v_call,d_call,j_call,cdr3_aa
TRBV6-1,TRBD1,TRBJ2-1,CASNLGQGAPRQQFF
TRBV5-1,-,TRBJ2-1,CASTADEGRNEQFF
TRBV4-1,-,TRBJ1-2,CASSPEQGTYGYTF
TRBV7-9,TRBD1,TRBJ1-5,CASSLGQGLWSNQPQHF
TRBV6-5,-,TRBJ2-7,CASSEGPGGIYEQYF
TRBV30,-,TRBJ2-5,CAWSGGGPETQYF
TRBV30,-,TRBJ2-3,CAWITGPGTDTQYF
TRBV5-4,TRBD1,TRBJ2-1,CASSLTTRTGGIDEQFF
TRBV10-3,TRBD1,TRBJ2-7,CAISGDRREQYF
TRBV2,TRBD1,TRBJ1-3,CASASGGYSGNTIYF